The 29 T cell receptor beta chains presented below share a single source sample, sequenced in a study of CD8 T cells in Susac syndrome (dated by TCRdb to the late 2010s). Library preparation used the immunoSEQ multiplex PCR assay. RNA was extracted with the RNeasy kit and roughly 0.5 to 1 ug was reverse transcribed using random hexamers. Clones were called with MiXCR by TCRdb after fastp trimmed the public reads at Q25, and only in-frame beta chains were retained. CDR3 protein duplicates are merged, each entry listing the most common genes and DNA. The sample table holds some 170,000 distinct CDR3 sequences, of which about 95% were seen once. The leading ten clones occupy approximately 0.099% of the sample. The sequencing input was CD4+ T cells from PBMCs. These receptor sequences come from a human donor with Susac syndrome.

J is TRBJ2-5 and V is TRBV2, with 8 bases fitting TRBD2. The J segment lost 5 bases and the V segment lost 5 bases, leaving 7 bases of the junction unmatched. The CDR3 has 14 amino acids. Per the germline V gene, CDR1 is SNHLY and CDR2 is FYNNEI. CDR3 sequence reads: CASSYGGAGETQYF. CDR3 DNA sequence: TGTGCCAGCAGTTACGGGGGGGCCGGGGAGACCCAGTACTTC.

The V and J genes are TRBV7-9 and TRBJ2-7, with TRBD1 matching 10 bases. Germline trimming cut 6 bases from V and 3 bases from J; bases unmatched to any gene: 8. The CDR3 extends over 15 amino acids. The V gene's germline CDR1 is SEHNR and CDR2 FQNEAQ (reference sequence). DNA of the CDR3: TGTGCCAGCAGTTCCGACAGGGGGCCACTCTACGAGCAGTACTTC. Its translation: CASSSDRGPLYEQYF.

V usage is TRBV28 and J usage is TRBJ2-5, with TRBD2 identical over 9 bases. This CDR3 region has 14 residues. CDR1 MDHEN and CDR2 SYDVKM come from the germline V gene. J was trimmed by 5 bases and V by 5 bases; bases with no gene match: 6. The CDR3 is CASSVAGARETQYF. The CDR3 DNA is TGTGCCAGCAGTGTAGCGGGAGCTAGGGAGACCCAGTACTTC.

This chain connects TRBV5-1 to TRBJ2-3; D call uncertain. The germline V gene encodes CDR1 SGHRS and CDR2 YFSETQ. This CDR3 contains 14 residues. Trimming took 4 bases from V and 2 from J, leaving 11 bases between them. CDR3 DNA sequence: TGCGCCAGCAGCCCGCTAGAGACCACAGATACGCAGTATTTT. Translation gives CASSPLETTDTQYF.

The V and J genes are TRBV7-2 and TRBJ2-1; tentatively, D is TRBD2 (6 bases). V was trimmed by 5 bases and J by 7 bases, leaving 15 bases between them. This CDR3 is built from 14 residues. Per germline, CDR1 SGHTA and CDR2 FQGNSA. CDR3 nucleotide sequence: TGTGCCAGCAGCGTATGGGACTCTAGTAATGAGCAGTTCTTC. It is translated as CASSVWDSSNEQFF. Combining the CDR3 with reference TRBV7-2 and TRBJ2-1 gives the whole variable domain GAGVSQSPSNKVTEKGKDVELRCDPISGHTALYWYRQSLGQGLEFLIYFQGNSAPDKSGLPSDRFSAERTGGSVSTLTIQRTQQEDSAVYLCASSVWDSSNEQFFGPGTRLTVL.

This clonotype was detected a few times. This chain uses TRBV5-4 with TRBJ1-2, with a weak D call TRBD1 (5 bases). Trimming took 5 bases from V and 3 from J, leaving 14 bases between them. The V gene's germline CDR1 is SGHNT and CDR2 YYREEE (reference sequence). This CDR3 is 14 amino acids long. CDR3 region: CASSLGAMYYGYTF. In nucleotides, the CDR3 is TGTGCCAGCAGTCTAGGGGCGATGTACTATGGCTACACCTTC. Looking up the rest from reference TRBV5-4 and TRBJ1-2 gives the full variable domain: ETGVTQSPTHLIKTRGQQVTLRCSSQSGHNTVSWYQQALGQGPQFIFQYYREEENGRGNFPPRFSGLQFPNYSSELNVNALELDDSALYLCASSLGAMYYGYTFGSGTRLTVV.

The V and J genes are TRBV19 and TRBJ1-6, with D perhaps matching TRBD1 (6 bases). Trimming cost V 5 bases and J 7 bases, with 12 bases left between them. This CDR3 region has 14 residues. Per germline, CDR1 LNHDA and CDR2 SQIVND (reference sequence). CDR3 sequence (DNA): TGTGCCAGTAGTCCGGACAGAGAGAATTCACCCCTCCACTTT. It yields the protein CASSPDRENSPLHF. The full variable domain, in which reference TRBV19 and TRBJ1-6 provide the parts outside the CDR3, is DGGITQSPKYLFRKEGQNVTLSCEQNLNHDAMYWYRQDPGQGLRLIYYSQIVNDFQKGDIAEGYSVSREKKESFPLTVTSAQKNPTAFYLCASSPDRENSPLHFGNGTRLTVT.

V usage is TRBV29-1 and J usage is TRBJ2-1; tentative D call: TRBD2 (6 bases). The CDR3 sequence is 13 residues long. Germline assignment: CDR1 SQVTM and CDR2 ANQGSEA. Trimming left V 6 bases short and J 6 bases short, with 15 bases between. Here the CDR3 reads CSVGGPAGNEQFF. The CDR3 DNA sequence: TGCAGCGTGGGGGGACCCGCGGGCAATGAGCAGTTCTTC.

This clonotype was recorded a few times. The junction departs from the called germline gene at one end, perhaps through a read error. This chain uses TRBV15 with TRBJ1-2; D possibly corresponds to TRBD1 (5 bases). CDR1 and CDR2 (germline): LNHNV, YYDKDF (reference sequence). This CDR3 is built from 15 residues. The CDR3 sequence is CATSRDSGLGDGYTF. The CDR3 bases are TGTGCCACCAGCAGAGATTCCGGGTTAGGGGATGGCTACACTTTC.

CDR3 protein: CASTRTGQGSHGYTF. CDR3 in DNA: TGTGCCAGCACCAGGACGGGCCAAGGTTCGCATGGCTACACCTTC. The chain has TRBV9 and TRBJ1-2; no clear D gene. V gave up 6 bases and J gave up 6 bases, with 21 bases separating them. The CDR3 is 15 amino acids. Germline-derived CDR1 and CDR2 are SGDLS and YYNGEE. Combining the CDR3 with reference TRBV9 and TRBJ1-2 gives the whole variable domain DSGVTQTPKHLITATGQRVTLRCSPRSGDLSVYWYQQSLDQGLQFLIQYYNGEERAKGNILERFSAQQFPDLHSELNLSSLELGDSALYFCASTRTGQGSHGYTFGSGTRLTVV.

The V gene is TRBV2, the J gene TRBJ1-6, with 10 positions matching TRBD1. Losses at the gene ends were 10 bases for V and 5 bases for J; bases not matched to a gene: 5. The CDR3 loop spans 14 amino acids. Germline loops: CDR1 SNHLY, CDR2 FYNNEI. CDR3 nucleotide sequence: TGTGCCACCGGACAGGGGGTGAATAATTCACCCCTCCACTTT. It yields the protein CATGQGVNNSPLHF.

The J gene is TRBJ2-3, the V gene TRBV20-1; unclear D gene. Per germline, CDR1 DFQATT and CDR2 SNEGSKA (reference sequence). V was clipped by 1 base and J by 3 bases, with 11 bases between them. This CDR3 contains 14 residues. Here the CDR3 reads CSARGILGTDTQYF. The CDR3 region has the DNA TGCAGTGCTAGAGGTATCCTAGGGACAGATACGCAGTATTTT.

This CDR3 reads CASSSQGPNSPLHF. The CDR3 nucleotides read TGTGCCAGCAGCAGTCAGGGTCCTAATTCACCCCTCCACTTT. The chain uses TRBV5-4 and TRBJ1-6, with D tentatively TRBD1 (5 bases). V was clipped by 4 bases and J by 6 bases, with 11 bases between them. Germline loops: CDR1 SGHNT, CDR2 YYREEE (reference sequence). The CDR3 is 14 residues long.

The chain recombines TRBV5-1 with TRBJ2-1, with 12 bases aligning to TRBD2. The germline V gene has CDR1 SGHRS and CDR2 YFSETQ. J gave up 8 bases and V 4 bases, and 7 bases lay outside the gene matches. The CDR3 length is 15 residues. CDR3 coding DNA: TGCGCCAGCAGCGACCTAGCGGGGGGGCCCGATGAGCAGTTCTTC. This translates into CASSDLAGGPDEQFF.

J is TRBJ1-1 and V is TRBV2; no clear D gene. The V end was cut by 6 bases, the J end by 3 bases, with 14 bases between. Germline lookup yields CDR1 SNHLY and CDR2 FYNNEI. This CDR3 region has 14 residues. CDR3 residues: CASRYYGGDTEAFF. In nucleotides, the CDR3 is TGTGCCAGCAGATACTACGGCGGGGACACTGAAGCTTTCTTT.

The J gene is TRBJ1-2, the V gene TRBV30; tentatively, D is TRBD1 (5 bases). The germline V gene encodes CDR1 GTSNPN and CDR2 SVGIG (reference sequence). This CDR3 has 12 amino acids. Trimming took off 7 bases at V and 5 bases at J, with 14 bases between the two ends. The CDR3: CASSSGGYGYTF. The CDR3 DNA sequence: TGTGCCTCTTCTAGCGGGGGTTATGGCTACACCTTC. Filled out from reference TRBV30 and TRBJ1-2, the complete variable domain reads SQTIHQWPATLVQPVGSPLSLECTVEGTSNPNLYWYRQAAGRGLQLLFYSVGIGQISSEVPQNLSASRPQDRQFILSSKKLLLSDSGFYLCASSSGGYGYTFGSGTRLTVV.

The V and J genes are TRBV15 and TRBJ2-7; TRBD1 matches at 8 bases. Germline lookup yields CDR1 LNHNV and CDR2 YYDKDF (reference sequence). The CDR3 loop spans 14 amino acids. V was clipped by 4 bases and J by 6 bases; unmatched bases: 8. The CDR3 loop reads CATSKGQGSGEQYF. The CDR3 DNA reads TGTGCCACCAGCAAAGGACAGGGCTCGGGCGAGCAGTACTTC. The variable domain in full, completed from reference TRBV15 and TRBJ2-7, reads DAMVIQNPRYQVTQFGKPVTLSCSQTLNHNVMYWYQQKSSQAPKLLFHYYDKDFNNEADTPDNFQSRRPNTSFCFLDIRSPGLGDTAMYLCATSKGQGSGEQYFGPGTRLTVT.

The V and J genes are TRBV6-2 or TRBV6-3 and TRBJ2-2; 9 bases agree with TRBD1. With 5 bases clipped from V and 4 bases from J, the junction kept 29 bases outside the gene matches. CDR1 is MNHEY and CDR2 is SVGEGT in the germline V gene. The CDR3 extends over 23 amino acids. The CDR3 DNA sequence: TGTGCCAGCAGTCCTCGGTTGGGACAGGGACTTAACACCGGGCATCCAAGCACCGGGGAGCTGTTTTTT. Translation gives CASSPRLGQGLNTGHPSTGELFF.

CDR3 amino acids: CSAESTGGYGYTF. CDR3 DNA: TGCAGTGCGGAAAGCACAGGGGGCTATGGCTACACCTTC. The chain recombines TRBV20-1 with TRBJ1-2, with 8 nucleotides matching TRBD1. The CDR3 is 13 residues long. The trim removed 6 bases at V and 4 bases at J, leaving 7 bases unmatched. Germline CDR1 reads DFQATT; CDR2 reads SNEGSKA (reference sequence).

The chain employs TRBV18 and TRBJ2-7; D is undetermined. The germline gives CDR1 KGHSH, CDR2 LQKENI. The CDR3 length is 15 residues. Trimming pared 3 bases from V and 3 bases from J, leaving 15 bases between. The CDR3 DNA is TGTGCCAGCTCACCCCTTCCGGTAGACAACTACGAGCAGTACTTC. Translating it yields CASSPLPVDNYEQYF.

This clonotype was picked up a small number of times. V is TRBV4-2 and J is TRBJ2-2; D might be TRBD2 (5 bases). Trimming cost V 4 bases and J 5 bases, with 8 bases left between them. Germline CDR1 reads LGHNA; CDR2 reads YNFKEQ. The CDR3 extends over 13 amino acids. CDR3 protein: CASSRPGTGELFF. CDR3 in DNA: TGTGCCAGCAGCCGTCCGGGGACCGGGGAGCTGTTTTTT.

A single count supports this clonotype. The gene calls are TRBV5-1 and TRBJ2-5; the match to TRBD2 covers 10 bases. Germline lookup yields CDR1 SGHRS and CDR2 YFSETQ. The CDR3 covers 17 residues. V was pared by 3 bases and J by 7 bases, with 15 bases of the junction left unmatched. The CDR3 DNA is TGCGCCAGCAGCTGGGGTTGGGAGCGGGAGGGCCGTGGGACCCAGTACTTC. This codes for CASSWGWEREGRGTQYF.

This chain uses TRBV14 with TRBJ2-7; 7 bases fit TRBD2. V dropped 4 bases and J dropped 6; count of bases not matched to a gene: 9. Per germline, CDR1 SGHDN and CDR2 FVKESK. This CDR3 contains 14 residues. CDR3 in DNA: TGTGCCAGCAGCCGGACTGGGAGGGTCGGCGAGCAGTACTTC. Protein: CASSRTGRVGEQYF.

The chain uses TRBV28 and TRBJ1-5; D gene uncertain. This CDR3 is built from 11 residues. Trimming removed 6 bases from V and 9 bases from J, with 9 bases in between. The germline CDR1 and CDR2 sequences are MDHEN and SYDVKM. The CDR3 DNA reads TGTGCCAGCAGGGCTATGGGGCCCCAGCATTTT. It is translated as CASRAMGPQHF.

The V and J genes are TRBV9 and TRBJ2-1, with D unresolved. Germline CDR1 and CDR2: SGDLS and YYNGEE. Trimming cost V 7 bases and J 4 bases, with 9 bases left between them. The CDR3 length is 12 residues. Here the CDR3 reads CASSTLYNEQFF. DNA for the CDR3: TGTGCCAGCTCCACCCTATACAATGAGCAGTTCTTC.

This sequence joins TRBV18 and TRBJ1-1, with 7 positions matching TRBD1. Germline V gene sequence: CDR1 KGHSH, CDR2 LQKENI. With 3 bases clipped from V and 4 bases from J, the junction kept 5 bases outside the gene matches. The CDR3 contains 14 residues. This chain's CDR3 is CASSPDRDSTEAFF. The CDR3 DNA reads TGTGCCAGCTCACCTGACAGGGATAGCACTGAAGCTTTCTTT.

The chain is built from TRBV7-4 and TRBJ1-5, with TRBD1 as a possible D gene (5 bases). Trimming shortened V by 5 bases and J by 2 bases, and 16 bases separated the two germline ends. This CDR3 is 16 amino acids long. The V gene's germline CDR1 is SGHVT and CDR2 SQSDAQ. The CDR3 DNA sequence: TGTGCCAGCAGCCAGATGGGGGTAGGCGGCAATCAGCCCCAGCATTTT. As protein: CASSQMGVGGNQPQHF.

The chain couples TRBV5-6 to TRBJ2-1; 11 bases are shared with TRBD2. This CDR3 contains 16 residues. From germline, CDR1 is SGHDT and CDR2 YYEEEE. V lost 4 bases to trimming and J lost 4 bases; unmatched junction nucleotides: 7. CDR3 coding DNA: TGTGCCAGCAGCGACCTAGCGGGAGGACCTTACAATGAGCAGTTCTTC. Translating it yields CASSDLAGGPYNEQFF.

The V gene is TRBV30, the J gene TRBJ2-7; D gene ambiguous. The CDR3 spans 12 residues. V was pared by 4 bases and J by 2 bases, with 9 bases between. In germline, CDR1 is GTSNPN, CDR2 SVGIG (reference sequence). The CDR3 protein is CAWNLGPYEQYF. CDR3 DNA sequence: TGTGCCTGGAATTTGGGCCCCTACGAGCAGTACTTC.